These 8 T cell receptor beta chains share one sample of origin, sequenced in a study of cytomegalovirus exposure and HLA in healthy donors. PCR employed 60 Vbeta and 13 Jbeta primers. Libraries were prepared by immunoSEQ multiplex PCR; TCRdb keeps only in-frame clonotypes and omits some of them. The table lists about 140,000 clones, about four fifths of them singletons, with around 4.1% in the top ten. Material for sequencing was PBMCs. These receptors originate from a middle-aged man in good health and CMV-seronegative.

This clone occurred once. The J gene is TRBJ1-2, the V gene TRBV5-4, with D maybe TRBD1 (5 bases). The CDR3 sequence is 15 residues long. The germline V gene encodes CDR1 SGHNT and CDR2 YYREEE (reference sequence). The V end was cut by 0 bases, the J end by 0 bases, with 9 bases between. In nucleotides, the CDR3 is TGTGCCAGCAGCTTGGCGGGGGGTACTAACTATGGCTACACCTTC. The encoded protein is CASSLAGGTNYGYTF.

This chain connects TRBV29-1 to TRBJ1-1, with 9 bases matching TRBD1. The CDR3 sequence is 13 residues long. Germline loops: CDR1 SQVTM, CDR2 ANQGSEA. With V trimmed by 8 bases and J by 7 bases, 11 bases remained unmatched. CDR3 loop: CSQQGQGTFEAFF. As DNA, the CDR3 is TGCAGCCAACAGGGACAGGGTACCTTTGAAGCTTTCTTT.

V gene TRBV11-2 combines with J gene TRBJ1-2; tentatively, D is TRBD1 (5 bases). The length of the CDR3 is 14 residues. Germline V gene lookup returns CDR1 SGHAT and CDR2 FQNNGV. V was shortened by 5 bases and J by 7 bases, with 17 bases between the two germline ends. The CDR3 sequence: CASSRDAGPLGYTF. The CDR3 bases are TGTGCCAGCAGCCGAGACGCAGGGCCACTTGGCTACACCTTC. The variable domain in full, with the rest retrieved from reference TRBV11-2 and TRBJ1-2, is EAGVAQSPRYKIIEKRQSVAFWCNPISGHATLYWYQQILGQGPKLLIQFQNNGVVDDSQLPKDRFSAERLKGVDSTLKIQPAKLEDSAVYLCASSRDAGPLGYTFGSGTRLTVV.

This chain connects TRBV9 to TRBJ2-7; possibly TRBD1 for D (6 bases). Germline lookup yields CDR1 SGDLS and CDR2 YYNGEE. With 3 bases removed from V and 5 bases from J, the gap between germline ends came to 18 bases. The CDR3 extends over 15 amino acids. CDR3 sequence reads: CASSAPLQGWDEQYF. The CDR3 DNA reads TGTGCCAGCAGCGCCCCCCTGCAGGGGTGGGACGAGCAGTACTTC.

The V gene is TRBV6-5, the J gene TRBJ2-2; 9 positions agree with TRBD1. V was pared by 6 bases and J by 6 bases, with 8 bases of the junction left unmatched. The germline gives CDR1 MNHEY, CDR2 SVGAGI. This CDR3 has 15 residues. The CDR3, as DNA: TGTGCCAGCAGGGACGGGGACAGGGCCCCCGGGGAGCTGTTTTTT. It translates to CASRDGDRAPGELFF.

Written as DNA, the CDR3 is TGTGCCAGCAGCATGCCTCCTAGCGGGGGGGCGGGCGAGCAGTTCTTC. Its protein product is CASSMPPSGGAGEQFF. The chain uses TRBV7-9 and TRBJ2-1, with 12 bases fitting TRBD2. V shed 5 bases, J shed 10 bases, and the junction held 12 bases outside the gene matches. CDR3 length equals 16 residues. Germline V gene lookup returns CDR1 SEHNR and CDR2 FQNEAQ (reference sequence).

The sample holds one count of this clone. V is TRBV30 and J is TRBJ2-2; TRBD1 might be the D (6 bases). V was cut by 3 bases and J by 3 bases, with 14 bases left in between. CDR3 length: 15 residues. CDR1 GTSNPN and CDR2 SVGIG come from the germline V gene (reference sequence). The CDR3, as DNA: TGTGCCTGGAGCCGTGGGGCAGGGGACACCGGGGAGCTGTTTTTT. It yields the protein CAWSRGAGDTGELFF.

CDR3 sequence reads: CASSPSVRGKDYGYTF. DNA for the CDR3: TGCGCCAGCAGCCCCAGCGTAAGGGGGAAAGACTATGGCTACACCTTC. The chain uses TRBV5-1 and TRBJ1-2; D possibly corresponds to TRBD1 (6 bases). CDR3 size: 16 residues. Germline CDR1 and CDR2: SGHRS and YFSETQ. V dropped 4 bases and J dropped 3 bases, with 19 bases sitting between them.